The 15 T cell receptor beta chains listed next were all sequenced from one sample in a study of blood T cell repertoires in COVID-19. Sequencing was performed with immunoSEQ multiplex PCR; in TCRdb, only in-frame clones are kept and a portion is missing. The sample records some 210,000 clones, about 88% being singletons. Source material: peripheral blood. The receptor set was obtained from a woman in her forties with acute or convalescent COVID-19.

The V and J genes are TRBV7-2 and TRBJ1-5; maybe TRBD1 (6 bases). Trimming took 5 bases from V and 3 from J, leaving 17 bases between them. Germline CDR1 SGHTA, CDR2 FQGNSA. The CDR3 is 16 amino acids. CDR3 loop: CASSLGQLLTNQPQHF. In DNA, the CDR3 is TGTGCCAGCAGCCTAGGACAGCTACTTACCAATCAGCCCCAGCATTTT.

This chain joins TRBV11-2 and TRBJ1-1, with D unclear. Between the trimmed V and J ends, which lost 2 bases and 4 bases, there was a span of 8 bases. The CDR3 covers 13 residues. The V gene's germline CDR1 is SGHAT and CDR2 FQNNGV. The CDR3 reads CASSLRGGTEAFF. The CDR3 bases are TGTGCCAGCAGCTTACGGGGAGGCACTGAAGCTTTCTTT.

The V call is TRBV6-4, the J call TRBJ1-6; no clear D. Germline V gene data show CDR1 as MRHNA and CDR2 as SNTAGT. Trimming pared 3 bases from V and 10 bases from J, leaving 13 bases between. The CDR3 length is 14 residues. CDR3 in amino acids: CASSEREGGSPLHF. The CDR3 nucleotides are TGTGCCAGCAGTGAGCGGGAGGGTGGCTCACCCCTCCACTTT.

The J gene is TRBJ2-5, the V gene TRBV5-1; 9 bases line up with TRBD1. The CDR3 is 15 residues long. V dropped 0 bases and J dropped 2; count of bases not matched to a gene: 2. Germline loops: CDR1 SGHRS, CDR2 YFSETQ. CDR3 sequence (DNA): TGCGCCAGCAGCTTGGGGGACAGGGAACAAGAGACCCAGTACTTC. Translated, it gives CASSLGDREQETQYF. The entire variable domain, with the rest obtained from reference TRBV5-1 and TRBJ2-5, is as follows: KAGVTQTPRYLIKTRGQQVTLSCSPISGHRSVSWYQQTPGQGLQFLFEYFSETQRNKGNFPGRFSGRQFSNSRSEMNVSTLELGDSALYLCASSLGDREQETQYFGPGTRLLVL.

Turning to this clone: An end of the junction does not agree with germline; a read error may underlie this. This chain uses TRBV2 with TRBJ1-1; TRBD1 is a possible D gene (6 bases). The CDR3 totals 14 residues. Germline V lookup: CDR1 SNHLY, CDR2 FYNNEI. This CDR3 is CASRGIRGGTEAFF. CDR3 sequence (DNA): TGTGCAAGCAGGGGAATAAGGGGGGGCACTGAAGCTTTCTTT.

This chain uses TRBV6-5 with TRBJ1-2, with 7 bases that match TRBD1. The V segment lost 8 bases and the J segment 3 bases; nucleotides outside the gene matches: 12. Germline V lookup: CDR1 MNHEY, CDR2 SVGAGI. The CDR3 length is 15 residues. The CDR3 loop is CASLQNPRGDYGYTF. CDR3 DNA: TGTGCCAGCCTTCAAAACCCCAGGGGGGACTATGGCTACACCTTC.

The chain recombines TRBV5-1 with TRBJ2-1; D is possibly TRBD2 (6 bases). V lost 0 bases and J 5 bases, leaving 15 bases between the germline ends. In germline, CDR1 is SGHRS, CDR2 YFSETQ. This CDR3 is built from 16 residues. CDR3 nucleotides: TGCGCCAGCAGCTTGGCGGGGGTAGTAAGCCACAATGAGCAGTTCTTC. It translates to CASSLAGVVSHNEQFF.

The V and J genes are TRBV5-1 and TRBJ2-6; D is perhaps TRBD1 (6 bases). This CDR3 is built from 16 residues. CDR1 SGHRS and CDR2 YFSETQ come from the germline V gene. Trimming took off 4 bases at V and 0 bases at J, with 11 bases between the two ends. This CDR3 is CASSMDSSSGANVLTF. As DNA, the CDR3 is TGCGCCAGCAGCATGGACAGTTCCTCTGGGGCCAACGTCCTGACTTTC. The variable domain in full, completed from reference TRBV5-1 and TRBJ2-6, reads KAGVTQTPRYLIKTRGQQVTLSCSPISGHRSVSWYQQTPGQGLQFLFEYFSETQRNKGNFPGRFSGRQFSNSRSEMNVSTLELGDSALYLCASSMDSSSGANVLTFGAGSRLTVL.

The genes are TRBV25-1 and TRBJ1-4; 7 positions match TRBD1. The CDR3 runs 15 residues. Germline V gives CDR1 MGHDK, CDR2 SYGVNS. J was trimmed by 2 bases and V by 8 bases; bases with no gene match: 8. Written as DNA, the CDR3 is TGTGCCAGCGCAGAGGGGGGACAGACTAATGAAAAACTGTTTTTT. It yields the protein CASAEGGQTNEKLFF.

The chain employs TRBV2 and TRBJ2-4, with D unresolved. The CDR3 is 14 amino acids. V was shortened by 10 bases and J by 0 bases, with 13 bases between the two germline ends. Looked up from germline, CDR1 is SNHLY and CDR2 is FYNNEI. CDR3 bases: TGTGCCATCAAAGATCTGAGAGCCAAAAACATTCAGTACTTC. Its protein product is CAIKDLRAKNIQYF.

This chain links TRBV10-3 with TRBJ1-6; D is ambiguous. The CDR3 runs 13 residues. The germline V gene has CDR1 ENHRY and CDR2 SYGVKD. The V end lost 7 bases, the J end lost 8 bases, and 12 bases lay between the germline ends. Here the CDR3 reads CAIKGREDSPLHF. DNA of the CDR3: TGTGCCATCAAGGGAAGGGAGGATTCACCCCTCCACTTT.

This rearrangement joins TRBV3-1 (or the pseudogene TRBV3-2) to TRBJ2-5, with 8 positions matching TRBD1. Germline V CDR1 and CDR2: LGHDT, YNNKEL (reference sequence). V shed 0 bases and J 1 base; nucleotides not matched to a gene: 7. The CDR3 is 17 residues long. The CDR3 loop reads CASSQDFWTGSQETQYF. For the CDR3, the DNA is TGTGCCAGCAGCCAAGATTTTTGGACAGGGTCCCAAGAGACCCAGTACTTC.

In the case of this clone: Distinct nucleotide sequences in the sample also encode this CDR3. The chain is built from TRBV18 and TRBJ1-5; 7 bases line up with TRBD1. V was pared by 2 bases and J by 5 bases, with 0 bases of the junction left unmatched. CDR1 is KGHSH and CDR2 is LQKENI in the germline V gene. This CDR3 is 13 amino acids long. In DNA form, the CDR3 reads TGTGCCAGCTCACCAGGGACAGATCAGCCCCAGCATTTT. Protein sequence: CASSPGTDQPQHF.

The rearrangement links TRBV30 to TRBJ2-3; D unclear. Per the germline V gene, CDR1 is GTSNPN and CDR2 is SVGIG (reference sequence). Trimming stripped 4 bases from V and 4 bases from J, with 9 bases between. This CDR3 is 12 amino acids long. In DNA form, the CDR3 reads TGTGCCTGGATGACTGATTCAGATACGCAGTATTTT. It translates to CAWMTDSDTQYF.

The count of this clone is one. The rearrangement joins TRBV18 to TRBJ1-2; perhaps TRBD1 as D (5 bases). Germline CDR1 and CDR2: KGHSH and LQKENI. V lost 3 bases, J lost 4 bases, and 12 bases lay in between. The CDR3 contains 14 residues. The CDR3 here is CASSPEWQGYGYTF. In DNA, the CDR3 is TGTGCCAGCTCACCCGAGTGGCAGGGCTATGGCTACACCTTC.